This is a list of T cell receptor beta chains from one sample in a study of OX40 agonist ivuxolimab in advanced cancers. The protocol was immunoSEQ multiplex PCR, while the TCRdb copy is restricted to in-frame clones and leaves out a portion. The sample carries approximately 77,000 clones, over 80% recorded once. The sequencing here drew on CD4+ or CD8+ T cells sorted from blood, taken in a trial of the OX40 agonist ivuxolimab. Receptor source: an adult with an advanced solid tumor such as melanoma, head and neck, liver or kidney cancer. CDR3s include the opening cysteine and the closing phenylalanine or tryptophan. D genes are given only for firm matches.

D: -
J: TRBJ2-1
V: TRBV10-2
CDR3: CASSEVTVDNEQFF

D: -
J: TRBJ2-1
V: TRBV19
CDR3: CASGSLGATYNEQFF

D: -
J: TRBJ2-3
V: TRBV6-5
CDR3: CASSYNGDSTDTQYF

D: -
J: TRBJ1-1
V: TRBV19
CDR3: CASSIKSNTEAFF

D: TRBD1
J: TRBJ1-2
V: TRBV11-3
CDR3: CASSDRGYGYTF

D: TRBD1
J: TRBJ1-2
V: TRBV4-3
CDR3: CASSQGTGTFYGYTF

D: -
J: TRBJ2-7
V: TRBV6-6
CDR3: CASSYSAVHEQYF

D: TRBD2
J: TRBJ2-2
V: TRBV7-9
CDR3: CASSFLAGASTGELFF

D: TRBD2
J: TRBJ2-2
V: TRBV4-2
CDR3: CASSPYGGRASGELFF

D: -
J: TRBJ2-7
V: TRBV27
CDR3: CASSGLDSYEQYF

D: TRBD1
J: TRBJ2-5
V: TRBV14
CDR3: CASSQETGATRETQYF

D: TRBD1
J: TRBJ2-5
V: TRBV28
CDR3: CASSPDRVSETQYF

D: -
J: TRBJ1-6
V: TRBV7-9
CDR3: CASSLDIQPLHF

D: -
J: TRBJ1-1
V: TRBV11-3
CDR3: CASSSNTEAFF

D: TRBD2
J: TRBJ2-7
V: TRBV4-1
CDR3: CASSQEGGSTYEQYF

D: TRBD2
J: TRBJ2-3
V: TRBV28
CDR3: CASTREREVTDTQYF

D: -
J: TRBJ2-7
V: TRBV27
CDR3: CASSWSLGQLPYEQYF

D: TRBD1
J: TRBJ1-5
V: TRBV6-1
CDR3: CASSEEAGGGNQPQHF

D: -
J: TRBJ1-1
V: TRBV4-2
CDR3: CASSHGSGTEAFF

D: -
J: TRBJ2-3
V: TRBV13
CDR3: CASSLDSGATDTQYF

D: TRBD2
J: TRBJ2-3
V: TRBV7-2
CDR3: CASSLSGSRLADGDTQYF

D: TRBD1
J: TRBJ2-3
V: TRBV11-2
CDR3: CASSWRDRGTDTQYF

D: -
J: TRBJ1-4
V: TRBV27
CDR3: CASSPRWGEKLFF

D: TRBD2
J: TRBJ2-3
V: TRBV2
CDR3: CASSVTSGLASTDTQYF

D: -
J: TRBJ2-3
V: TRBV4-1
CDR3: CASSQDGASTDTQYF

D: -
J: TRBJ2-6
V: TRBV5-6
CDR3: CASSLPGVGANVLTF

D: -
J: TRBJ2-3
V: TRBV14
CDR3: CASSQEYWTDTQYF

D: -
J: TRBJ2-2
V: TRBV29-1
CDR3: CSVLQRGSNTGELFF

D: -
J: TRBJ2-7
V: TRBV5-6
CDR3: CASSLLQGWYEQYF

D: -
J: TRBJ2-3
V: TRBV6-6
CDR3: CASSYSPRSTDTQYF

D: TRBD2
J: TRBJ2-7
V: TRBV11-1
CDR3: CASSSRTSGTTYEQYF

D: -
J: TRBJ1-4
V: TRBV19
CDR3: CATRFGGEKLFF

D: TRBD1
J: TRBJ2-7
V: TRBV5-8
CDR3: CASSFGTGTEQYF

D: TRBD2
J: TRBJ2-5
V: TRBV9
CDR3: CASSPTSGRYVHEETQYF

D: TRBD1
J: TRBJ2-3
V: TRBV6-4
CDR3: CASSSGQGSTDTQYF

D: -
J: TRBJ1-2
V: TRBV19
CDR3: CASSIRDYGYTF

D: -
J: TRBJ1-2
V: TRBV29-1
CDR3: CSVVWQGPFGYTF

D: -
J: TRBJ2-2
V: TRBV19
CDR3: CASSIGAVGLVAGELFF

D: -
J: TRBJ2-1
V: TRBV30
CDR3: CARRGRQYNEQFF

D: TRBD1
J: TRBJ2-7
V: TRBV2
CDR3: CASSGTGTGYEQYF

D: TRBD2
J: TRBJ2-7
V: TRBV6-5
CDR3: CASSYGLAGAYEQYF

D: TRBD1
J: TRBJ1-3
V: TRBV7-8
CDR3: CASSWTGGTNTIYF

D: -
J: TRBJ2-5
V: TRBV12-5
CDR3: CASGLDAVTGQGETQYF

D: -
J: TRBJ1-1
V: TRBV19
CDR3: CASRLTRGVETEAFF

D: -
J: TRBJ2-2
V: TRBV5-1
CDR3: CASSSDYTGELFF

D: TRBD2
J: TRBJ2-7
V: TRBV5-8
CDR3: CASRGGEQYF

D: TRBD2
J: TRBJ2-5
V: TRBV7-9
CDR3: CASSSPWTSEETQYF

D: -
J: TRBJ2-2
V: TRBV27
CDR3: CASSSNYPNTGELFF

D: -
J: TRBJ2-7
V: TRBV28
CDR3: CASSPLAETYEQYF

D: -
J: TRBJ2-1
V: TRBV19
CDR3: CASSPILGEQFF

D: TRBD1
J: TRBJ2-7
V: TRBV25-1
CDR3: CASSDPGTGIYEQYF

D: -
J: TRBJ2-2
V: TRBV6-5
CDR3: CASRGDIYTGELFF

D: TRBD2
J: TRBJ2-7
V: TRBV19
CDR3: CASSTRTSGETSYEQYF